One sample yielded the 2 T cell receptor beta chains listed below, sequenced in a study of T cells in Graves' hyperthyroidism and ophthalmopathy. TCR beta CDR3 sequences were amplified from RNA transcripts. TCR CDR3 regions were first amplified by RT-PCR with HTBI primers. In TCRdb, the multiplex PCR reads were re-called with MiXCR into one record per CDR3 protein. The sample carries fewer than 450,000 distinct CDR3 sequences, 17% recorded once. The sequencing input was blood. The receptors shown here come from a woman aged 30 to 39 with Graves' hyperthyroidism that later progressed to Graves' ophthalmopathy.

In its sample, this clonotype was seen many times. The gene calls are TRBV20-1 and TRBJ2-1; D possibly uses TRBD1 or TRBD2 (5 bases each). Per germline, CDR1 DFQATT and CDR2 SNEGSKA (reference sequence). V dropped 0 bases and J dropped 10 bases, with 10 bases sitting between them. CDR3 length: 12 amino acids. The CDR3 DNA reads TGCAGTGCTAGAGAGCCGAGGGGCGAGCAGTTCTTC. It yields the protein CSAREPRGEQFF.

This clonotype was seen ten or more times. The V call is TRBV3-1, the J call TRBJ2-3; D is uncertain. The CDR3 length is 14 residues. V was trimmed by 4 bases and J by 4 bases, leaving 12 bases between them. CDR1 is LGHDT, CDR2 YNNKEL, per germline (reference sequence). The chain's CDR3 is CASSPTWASDTQYF. The CDR3 DNA reads as TGTGCCAGCAGCCCCACATGGGCGTCAGATACGCAGTATTTT.